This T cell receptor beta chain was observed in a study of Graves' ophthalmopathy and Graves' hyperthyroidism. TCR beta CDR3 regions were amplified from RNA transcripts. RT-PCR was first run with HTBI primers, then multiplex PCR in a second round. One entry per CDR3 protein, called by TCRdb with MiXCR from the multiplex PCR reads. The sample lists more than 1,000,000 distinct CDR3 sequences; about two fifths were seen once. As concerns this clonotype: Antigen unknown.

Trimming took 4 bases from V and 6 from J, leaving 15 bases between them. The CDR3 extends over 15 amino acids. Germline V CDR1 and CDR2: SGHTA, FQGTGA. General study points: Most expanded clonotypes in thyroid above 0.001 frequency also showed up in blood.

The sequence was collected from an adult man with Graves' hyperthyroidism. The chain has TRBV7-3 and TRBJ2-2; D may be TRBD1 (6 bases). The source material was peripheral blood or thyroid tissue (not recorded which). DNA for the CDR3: TGTGCCAGCAGCTCCCCAAAGACAGGTCCCGGGGAGCTGTTTTTT. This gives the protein CASSSPKTGPGELFF.